The 23 T cell receptor beta chains in this list originate from one sample, sequenced in a study of regulatory T cells in long-lasting Graves disease. The time point here: newly diagnosed GD, antithyroid drugs for less than 3 months. Researchers made the TCR library from RNA that was extracted from PBMCs. The authors built TCR beta libraries using iRepertoire HTBI primers and Arm-PCR of CDR3 regions. TCRdb itself ran the multiplex PCR reads through MiXCR, one entry per CDR3 protein. The data contain roughly 560,000 distinct CDR3 sequences, about 15% of them singletons. These data are also associated with another study on T cells in Graves' hyperthyroidism and ophthalmopathy.

The material sequenced was peripheral blood mononuclear cells (PBMCs), taken at new diagnosis, from a patient treated with antithyroid drugs. The receptor source for this set is a middle-aged woman with Graves disease.

This clonotype was seen repeatedly, ten times or more. The V gene is TRBV7-2, the J gene TRBJ2-3; D is perhaps TRBD2 (6 bases). The germline V gene has CDR1 SGHTA and CDR2 FQGNSA. The V gene lost 1 base and the J gene lost 5 bases, with 16 bases spanning the gap. The CDR3 is made up of 16 amino acids. This CDR3 reads CASSLDLYQGGDTQYF. CDR3 DNA sequence: TGTGCCAGCAGCTTAGATCTCTACCAGGGAGGAGATACGCAGTATTTT.

The chain carries TRBV6-1 and TRBJ1-2, with 8 bases fitting TRBD1. The CDR3 spans 14 residues. With V trimmed by 4 bases and J by 4 bases, 5 bases remained unmatched. From germline, CDR1 is MNHNS and CDR2 SASEGT. The CDR3 here is CASSGWTGFYGYTF. The CDR3 DNA sequence: TGTGCCAGCAGTGGCTGGACAGGGTTCTATGGCTACACCTTC.

This clonotype was picked up a small number of times. V is TRBV4-1 and J is TRBJ2-5, with D possibly being TRBD2 (6 bases). CDR1 is MGHRA and CDR2 is YSYEKL in the germline V gene. V lost 5 bases and J 3 bases, leaving 10 bases between the germline ends. This CDR3 comprises 13 residues. This CDR3 is CASSGRGEETQYF. The CDR3 DNA follows: TGCGCCAGCAGCGGTCGCGGGGAAGAGACCCAGTACTTC.

This clonotype came up many times. The chain carries TRBV10-3 and TRBJ2-5; D possibly corresponds to TRBD1 (5 bases). Germline CDR1 and CDR2: ENHRY and SYGVKD. This CDR3 comprises 14 residues. V lost 3 bases, J lost 5 bases, and 13 bases lay in between. The CDR3 coding sequence is TGTGCCATCAGTGACCCCCGGACATCCGAGACCCAGTACTTC. Its translation is CAISDPRTSETQYF.

This rearrangement joins TRBV5-1 to TRBJ2-1; 10 bases line up with TRBD1. Trimming removed 0 bases from V and 7 bases from J; junction bases left unmatched: 4. From germline, CDR1 is SGHRS and CDR2 YFSETQ. The CDR3 length is 15 residues. CDR3: CASSLGDRGSNEQFF. CDR3 coding DNA: TGCGCCAGCAGCTTGGGGGACAGGGGATCGAATGAGCAGTTCTTC.

This rearrangement joins TRBV7-2 to TRBJ1-5; D is uncertain. This CDR3 contains 12 residues. The germline V gene encodes CDR1 SGHTA and CDR2 FQGNSA. The V gene lost 6 bases and the J gene lost 11 bases, with 14 bases spanning the gap. CDR3 amino acids: CASSYLLRAQHF. The DNA for the CDR3 is TGTGCCAGCAGTTATCTGTTGAGGGCCCAGCATTTT. The entire variable domain, with the rest obtained from reference TRBV7-2 and TRBJ1-5, is as follows: GAGVSQSPSNKVTEKGKDVELRCDPISGHTALYWYRQSLGQGLEFLIYFQGNSAPDKSGLPSDRFSAERTGGSVSTLTIQRTQQEDSAVYLCASSYLLRAQHFGDGTRLSIL.

This clonotype was counted only a few times. A read error may produce the germline difference seen at one junction end. J is TRBJ2-7 and V is TRBV18; no firm D call. CDR3 size: 11 residues. Germline lookup yields CDR1 KGHSH and CDR2 LQKENI. The CDR3 protein is CVSSSSYEQYF. DNA for the CDR3: TGTGTCAGCTCATCATCCTACGAGCAGTACTTC.

This clonotype occurred many times. The chain employs TRBV18 and TRBJ2-1, with D hard to call. This CDR3 spans 12 amino acids. V gave up 6 bases and J gave up 9 bases, with 12 bases separating them. The germline gives CDR1 KGHSH, CDR2 LQKENI. The CDR3 reads CASSFDWSEQFF. The CDR3 coding sequence is TGTGCCAGCTCGTTCGACTGGAGTGAGCAGTTCTTC.

This clonotype showed up many times. The rearrangement uses TRBV12-3 or TRBV12-4 and TRBJ1-2; D remains unclear. CDR3 length: 13 amino acids. The V gene lost 4 bases and the J gene lost 2 bases, with 8 bases spanning the gap. CDR3 region: CASSSSPNYGYTF. The CDR3 DNA is TGTGCCAGCAGTTCGTCACCAAACTATGGCTACACCTTC.

This clonotype was detected a few times. The gene calls are TRBV20-1 and TRBJ2-7; TRBD1 is a possible D gene (6 bases). The CDR3 totals 14 residues. Trimming took off 6 bases at V and 2 bases at J, with 17 bases between the two ends. CDR1 is DFQATT and CDR2 is SNEGSKA in the germline V gene (reference sequence). The CDR3 loop is CSARNRDKPYEQYF. For the CDR3, the DNA is TGCAGTGCCAGGAACCGGGACAAACCCTACGAGCAGTACTTC.

This clonotype was observed many times. The chain employs TRBV7-8 and TRBJ1-1; D call uncertain. V gave up 5 bases and J gave up 3 bases, with 16 bases separating them. The CDR3 sequence is 15 residues long. Germline CDR1 and CDR2: SGHVS and FQNEAQ. CDR3 coding DNA: TGTGCCAGCAGCCAGAGACCGTGGGCCGACACTGAAGCTTTCTTT. Translation: CASSQRPWADTEAFF.

This clonotype was recorded many times. This chain joins TRBV28 and TRBJ1-1; 7 bases map to TRBD1. CDR1 MDHEN and CDR2 SYDVKM come from the germline V gene. J was trimmed by 10 bases and V by 3 bases; bases with no gene match: 8. This CDR3 region has 13 residues. The CDR3 region has the DNA TGTGCCAGCAGTTTGGGAGGGGGCCGAGGAGCTTTCTTT. This sequence encodes CASSLGGGRGAFF.

This chain connects TRBV7-9 to TRBJ2-2, with TRBD1 matching over 7 bases. The germline CDR1 and CDR2 sequences are SEHNR and FQNEAQ (reference sequence). V lost 8 bases to trimming and J lost 6 bases; unmatched junction nucleotides: 18. This CDR3 is built from 17 residues. CDR3 sequence: CASGRKTQTGFAGELFF. The DNA for the CDR3 is TGTGCCAGCGGTCGGAAGACACAGACAGGGTTTGCCGGGGAGCTGTTTTTT.

This clonotype came up many times. This chain uses TRBV5-1 with TRBJ2-1; no definite D call. V lost 4 bases and J 7 bases, leaving 9 bases between the germline ends. The CDR3 is 12 amino acids. Germline CDR1 SGHRS, CDR2 YFSETQ. As DNA, the CDR3 is TGCGCCAGCAGCACACCTGGGAATGAGCAGTTCTTC. This encodes CASSTPGNEQFF. Full variable domain (rest looked up from reference TRBV5-1 and TRBJ2-1): KAGVTQTPRYLIKTRGQQVTLSCSPISGHRSVSWYQQTPGQGLQFLFEYFSETQRNKGNFPGRFSGRQFSNSRSEMNVSTLELGDSALYLCASSTPGNEQFFGPGTRLTVL.

This clonotype was seen a handful of times. This chain links TRBV12-3 or TRBV12-4 with TRBJ2-2; 9 bases agree with TRBD1. The CDR3 sequence is 16 residues long. The V segment lost 6 bases and the J segment 6 bases; nucleotides outside the gene matches: 11. The CDR3 DNA follows: TGTGCCAGCAGGAGAATCGGGACAGGGACGGCCGGGGAGCTGTTTTTT. Its translation: CASRRIGTGTAGELFF.

The sample holds a few counts of this clonotype. The chain has TRBV5-4 and TRBJ1-3; 8 nucleotides line up with TRBD1. This CDR3 has 14 amino acids. Germline CDR1 is SGHNT and CDR2 is YYREEE (reference sequence). Losses at the gene ends were 4 bases for V and 4 bases for J; bases not matched to a gene: 4. This chain's CDR3 is CASSLQGGGNTIYF. CDR3 DNA: TGTGCCAGCAGCCTACAGGGGGGAGGAAACACCATATATTTT.

This clonotype was seen more than once but under ten times. This chain uses TRBV4-1 with TRBJ1-2; D gene unclear. The CDR3 has 13 amino acids. Germline CDR1 MGHRA, CDR2 YSYEKL. The ends were cut back, 0 bases at V and 9 bases at J, with 11 bases in the middle. The CDR3: CASSQDRETSYTF. The CDR3 bases are TGCGCCAGCAGCCAAGATCGCGAGACAAGCTACACCTTC.

Only a few counts were recorded for this clonotype. The CDR3 DNA reads as TGTGCCAGCTCAGACAGCTTCAACACTGAAGCTTTCTTT. It translates to CASSDSFNTEAFF. V gene TRBV18 combines with J gene TRBJ1-1; tentative D call: TRBD1 (5 bases). This CDR3 contains 13 residues. Germline CDR1 KGHSH, CDR2 LQKENI. V lost 5 bases and J lost 2, with 9 bases in between.

The rearrangement uses TRBV19 and TRBJ2-3; a weak D match, TRBD1 (6 bases). The CDR3 has 17 amino acids. Trimming took off 1 base at V and 2 bases at J, with 16 bases between the two ends. The germline gives CDR1 LNHDA, CDR2 SQIVND (reference sequence). CDR3 nucleotide sequence: TGTGCCAGTAGTATAGGAGGCACAGGGATCCTCACAGATACGCAGTATTTT. Amino acid sequence: CASSIGGTGILTDTQYF.

This clonotype was recorded many times. The chain links TRBV6-1 to TRBJ2-1; TRBD1 matches 7 bases. V dropped 5 bases and J dropped 4; count of bases not matched to a gene: 5. The CDR3 sequence is 14 residues long. Germline V gene sequence: CDR1 MNHNS, CDR2 SASEGT. CDR3 in amino acids: CASSPDRVYNEQFF. The CDR3 bases are TGTGCCAGCAGTCCTGACAGGGTTTACAATGAGCAGTTCTTC.

A few counts support this clonotype. The V gene is TRBV9, the J gene TRBJ1-6; D possibly corresponds to TRBD1 (6 bases). The CDR3 sequence is 14 residues long. Germline lookup yields CDR1 SGDLS and CDR2 YYNGEE. V was shortened by 5 bases and J by 11 bases, with 17 bases between the two germline ends. The chain's CDR3 is CASSPEGVLTPLHF. DNA for the CDR3: TGTGCCAGCAGTCCCGAGGGGGTCCTGACACCCCTCCACTTT.

In the case of this clonotype: A much larger clonotype is one base distant, so this may be a read error. This chain uses TRBV28 with TRBJ1-5; tentatively, D is TRBD1 (5 bases). Trimming removed 3 bases at V and 1 base at J, with 13 bases between. This CDR3 has 16 amino acids. CDR1 is MDHEN, CDR2 SYDVKM, per germline. The DNA for the CDR3 is TGTGCCAGCAGTTTTTCGGGGGTGCGCAGCAATCAGCCCCAGCATTTT. Translation gives CASSFSGVRSNQPQHF.

A few counts support this clonotype. The CDR3 DNA follows: TGCGCCAGCAGCTCTAAGACAGCCTACGAGCAGTACTTC. It specifies CASSSKTAYEQYF. J is TRBJ2-7 and V is TRBV5-1; maybe TRBD1 (5 bases). V was pared by 3 bases and J by 2 bases, with 9 bases between. There are 13 residues in the CDR3. Looked up from germline, CDR1 is SGHRS and CDR2 is YFSETQ.